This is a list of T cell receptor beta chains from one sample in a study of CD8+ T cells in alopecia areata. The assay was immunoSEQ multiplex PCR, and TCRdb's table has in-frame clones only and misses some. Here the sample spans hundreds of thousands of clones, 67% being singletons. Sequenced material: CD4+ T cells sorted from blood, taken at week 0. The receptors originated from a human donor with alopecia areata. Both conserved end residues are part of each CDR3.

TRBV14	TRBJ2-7	CASSRTRDNSYEQYF
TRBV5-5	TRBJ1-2	CASSPEMGRSYTF
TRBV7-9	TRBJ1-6	CASSPGTGISPLHF
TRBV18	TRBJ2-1	CASEGWVNEQFF
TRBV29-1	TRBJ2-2	CSVVGAATNTGELFF
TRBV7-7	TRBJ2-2	CASSPGQGAGGTGELFF
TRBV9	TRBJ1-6	CASSAGGGSNNSPLHF
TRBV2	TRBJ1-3	CASRQPSGNTIYF
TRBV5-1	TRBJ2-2	CASTPWGAANTGELFF
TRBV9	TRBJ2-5	CASSAGGETQYF
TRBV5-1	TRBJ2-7	CASSTGTVGEQYF
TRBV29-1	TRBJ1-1	CSAGTGSEAFF
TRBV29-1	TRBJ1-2	CSGRVRGQIYGYTF
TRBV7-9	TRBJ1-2	CASSLGQDGGYTF
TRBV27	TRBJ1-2	CASSLSGAGRDYTF
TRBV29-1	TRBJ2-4	CSVEVSRVLAKNIQYF
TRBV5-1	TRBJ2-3	CASSLEGLWADTQYF
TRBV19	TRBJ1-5	CASSIKGPQPQHF
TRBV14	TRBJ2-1	CASSILSWGQNEQFF
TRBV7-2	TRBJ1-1	CASSPFPRGGNTEAFF
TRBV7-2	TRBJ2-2	CASSLRTGGTGELFF
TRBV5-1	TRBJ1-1	CASSLGVGNTEAFF
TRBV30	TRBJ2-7	CAWNPGQAFGEQYF
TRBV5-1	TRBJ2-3	CASSPERADTQYF
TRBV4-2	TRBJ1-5	CASSYYPNQPQHF
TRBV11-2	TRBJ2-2	CASSLAAAAGELFF
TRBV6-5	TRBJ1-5	CASSWSTASNQPQHF
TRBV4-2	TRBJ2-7	CASSQERGTYEQYF
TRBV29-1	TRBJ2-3	CSVNNDREVWPDTQYF
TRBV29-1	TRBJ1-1	CSVGGGMNTEAFF
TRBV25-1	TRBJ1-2	CASSEDSYGYTF
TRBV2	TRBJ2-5	CATRTERQETQYF
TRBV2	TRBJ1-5	CASSYDRAGQPQHF
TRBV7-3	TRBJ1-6	CASSSQTASPLHF
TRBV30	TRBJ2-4	CAWSVLIVGDIQYF
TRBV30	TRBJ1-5	CAWSGGRGQPQHF
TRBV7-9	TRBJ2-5	CASSPNRQAQATQYF